The T cell receptor beta chain described here comes from a study of T cell responses to AZD1222 COVID-19 vaccine. Points from the study as a whole: Most donors were white British and more were female, and clonal diversity was possibly underestimated. Among spike-specific TCRs, nearly half reportedly target unmutated variant regions.

Only in-frame clones appear in the TCRdb table, and some are missing; sequencing was by immunoSEQ multiplex PCR. The repertoire holds more than 150,000 clones, around nine tenths seen once, with roughly 0.49% in the top ten. Turning to this clone: The target antigen is unknown.

Germline CDR1 reads LNHDA; CDR2 reads SQIVND (reference sequence). The V segment lost 6 bases and the J segment 0 bases; nucleotides outside the gene matches: 8. This CDR3 comprises 16 residues. Here the sequenced sample was peripheral blood, taken on day 0 of AZD1222 vaccination. This chain uses TRBV19 with TRBJ1-3, with 7 bases that match TRBD1. This sequence originates from an adult in good health. This chain's CDR3 is CASSLVGQLSGNTIYF. The CDR3 DNA is TGTGCCAGTAGCCTAGTGGGACAGCTCTCTGGAAACACCATATATTTT.